This entry features one TCR beta chain sequence. Only in-frame clones appear in the TCRdb table, and some are missing; sequencing was by immunoSEQ multiplex PCR. The sample yields fewer than 80,000 clones, approximately 86% seen once. CDR3 length equals 14 residues. J was trimmed by 6 bases and V by 0 bases; bases with no gene match: 3. Germline loops: CDR1 MNHEY, CDR2 SVGAGI. The data stem from a study of OX40 agonist ivuxolimab in advanced cancers. Background on the study: Those treated in dose escalation had hepatocellular carcinoma, melanoma, renal cell cancer or head and neck cancer. Eligibility admitted prior anti-PD-1, anti-PD-L1 or anti-CTLA-4 therapy; roughly 39% had some. There were three patients with partial responses, one having hepatocellular carcinoma and two cutaneous melanoma.

The sequences come from CD4+ or CD8+ T cells sorted from blood, collected in a trial of the OX40 agonist ivuxolimab. The TCR was taken from an adult with an advanced solid tumor such as melanoma, head and neck, liver or kidney cancer. The V gene is TRBV6-5, the J gene TRBJ2-3, with 7 positions matching TRBD1. The CDR3 here is CASSYSKGADTQYF. CDR3 nucleotide sequence: TGTGCCAGCAGTTACTCGAAGGGGGCGGATACGCAGTATTTT.